This TCR beta chain is drawn from a study of read filtering for tumor transcriptome and immune sequencing. Findings of the study overall: IR-seq captured clonotypes deeper and more reliably than RNA-seq.

This library used roughly 0.4 ug RNA and molecular barcoded adaptors spanning alpha/delta and beta/gamma chains. TCRdb re-called the reads through MiXCR, storing one row per CDR3 protein. The table includes roughly 60,000 distinct CDR3 sequences, around 20% detected once. This clonotype was counted ten times or more. Its specificity is not known. Bone marrow was sampled from every patient at the time of active disease. CDR3 size: 13 residues. The V gene's germline CDR1 is DFQATT and CDR2 SNEGSKA (reference sequence). V was pared by 4 bases and J by 6 bases, with 13 bases between. This sequence was found in a donor aged 40 or older with multiple myeloma. J is TRBJ2-1 and V is TRBV20-1; D is ambiguous. The sample comprised a population of CD138-negative cells sorted from bone marrow. The CDR3 DNA follows: TGCAGTGCTAACTCTAGGACCGGCAATGAGCAGTTCTTC. Amino acids: CSANSRTGNEQFF.